The next 4 T cell receptor beta chains were all read from a single sample in a study of shared clonotypes between healthy human individuals. Only in-frame clones appear in the TCRdb table, and some are missing; sequencing was by immunoSEQ multiplex PCR. The table includes around 550,000 clones, 85% to 95% detected once. Naive CD8 cells lacked CD45RO and underwent positive selection for CCR7, leaving out terminally differentiated effector memory CD45RA+ cells. Input material: naive CD8+ T cells sorted from blood. The receptors were gathered from a woman under 40 in good health.

The chain combines TRBV28 with TRBJ2-7, with 9 bases identical to TRBD1. The J segment lost 3 bases and the V segment lost 3 bases, leaving 3 bases of the junction unmatched. CDR1 is MDHEN and CDR2 is SYDVKM in the germline V gene. CDR3 length: 14 residues. CDR3 protein: CASSFDRGGYEQYF. Written as DNA, the CDR3 is TGTGCCAGCAGTTTCGACAGGGGGGGCTACGAGCAGTACTTC.

On this clone: Other DNA sequences from this sample encode an identical CDR3 as well. This CDR3 reads CASSLGGGTEAFF. CDR3 nucleotide sequence: TGCGCCAGCAGCTTGGGCGGGGGCACTGAAGCTTTCTTT. The chain carries TRBV5-1 and TRBJ1-1; a weak D match, TRBD1 (5 bases). V was pared by 0 bases and J by 4 bases, with 7 bases between. There are 13 residues in the CDR3. The germline gives CDR1 SGHRS, CDR2 YFSETQ.

V and J are TRBV7-9 and TRBJ2-6; D gene ambiguous. From germline, CDR1 is SEHNR and CDR2 FQNEAQ (reference sequence). The CDR3 loop spans 15 amino acids. Trimming removed 1 base from V and 1 base from J, with 5 bases in between. The CDR3 loop is CASSLVSSGANVLTF. The CDR3 DNA reads as TGTGCCAGCAGCTTAGTGTCTTCTGGGGCCAACGTCCTGACTTTC.

The DNA of the CDR3 is TGTGCCAGCAGTTTTATTGCGAACACTGAAGCTTTCTTT. This sequence encodes CASSFIANTEAFF. The chain employs TRBV27 and TRBJ1-1; the D is unclear. Germline V lookup: CDR1 MNHEY, CDR2 SMNVEV (reference sequence). Trimming shortened V by 3 bases and J by 1 base, and 6 bases separated the two germline ends. This CDR3 is 13 amino acids long.